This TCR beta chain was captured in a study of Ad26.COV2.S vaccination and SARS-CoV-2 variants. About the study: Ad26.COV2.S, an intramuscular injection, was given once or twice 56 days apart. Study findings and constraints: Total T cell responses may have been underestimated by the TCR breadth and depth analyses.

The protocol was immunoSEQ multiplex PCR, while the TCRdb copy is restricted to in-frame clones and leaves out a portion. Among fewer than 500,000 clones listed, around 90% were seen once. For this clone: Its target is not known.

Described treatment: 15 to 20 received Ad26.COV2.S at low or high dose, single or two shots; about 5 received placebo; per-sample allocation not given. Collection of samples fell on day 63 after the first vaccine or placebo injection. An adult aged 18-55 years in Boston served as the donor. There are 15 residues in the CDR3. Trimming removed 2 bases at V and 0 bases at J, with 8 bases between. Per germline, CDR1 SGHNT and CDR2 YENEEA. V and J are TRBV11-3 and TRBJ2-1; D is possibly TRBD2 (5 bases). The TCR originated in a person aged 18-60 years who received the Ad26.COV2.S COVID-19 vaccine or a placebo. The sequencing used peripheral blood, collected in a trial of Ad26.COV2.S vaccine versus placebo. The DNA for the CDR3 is TGTGCCAGCAGCTTAAGTGGGAGCTCCTACAATGAGCAGTTCTTC. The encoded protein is CASSLSGSSYNEQFF.